Presented here are 32 T cell receptor beta chains from one specimen sequenced in a study of T cells after yellow fever vaccination. TCRdb independently ran MiXCR on the 5' RACE reads; one entry per CDR3 protein. The data contain 500,000 to 700,000 distinct CDR3 sequences, 15% to 20% of them singletons. This specimen consisted of PBMCs, obtained 15 days after the yellow fever booster vaccination. The source is a man aged 30-40 years who received the YFV17D yellow fever vaccine.

This clonotype came up many times. The chain combines TRBV5-5 with TRBJ2-2; D is perhaps TRBD1 (6 bases). Germline CDR1 is SGHKS and CDR2 is YYEKEE (reference sequence). The V end lost 1 base, the J end lost 4 bases, and 14 bases lay between the germline ends. This CDR3 has 16 amino acids. The CDR3 nucleotides read TGTGCCAGCAGCTTGATCAGGGGACGAGGCACCGGGGAGCTGTTTTTT. This translates into CASSLIRGRGTGELFF.

This clonotype was found a few times. The chain recombines TRBV6-2 or TRBV6-3 with TRBJ1-1; D unclear. The germline gives CDR1 MNHEY, CDR2 SVGEGT. Trimming cost V 1 base and J 8 bases, with 14 bases left between them. The CDR3 length is 14 residues. Written as DNA, the CDR3 is TGTGCCAGCAGTTACTTTCGGATGACTGGAGAAGCTTTCTTT. Translated, it gives CASSYFRMTGEAFF.

This clonotype was counted between two and nine times. The chain couples TRBV10-3 to TRBJ1-2; 8 bases are shared with TRBD1. Germline lookup yields CDR1 ENHRY and CDR2 SYGVKD. The CDR3 loop spans 14 amino acids. J lost 6 bases, V lost 6 bases, and 9 bases had no gene match. The CDR3 sequence: CAIRSSGGGDGYTF. DNA of the CDR3: TGTGCCATCAGATCCTCAGGGGGCGGGGATGGCTACACCTTC.

This chain uses TRBV15 with TRBJ2-7; D might be TRBD2 (6 bases). Per the germline V gene, CDR1 is LNHNV and CDR2 is YYDKDF (reference sequence). Trimming took 3 bases from V and 3 from J, leaving 9 bases between them. This CDR3 region has 13 residues. The CDR3 DNA is TGTGCCACCAGCAGTGGCGGGAACTACGAGCAGTACTTC. It specifies CATSSGGNYEQYF.

The chain employs TRBV5-1 and TRBJ2-1, with 9 bases fitting TRBD2. J was trimmed by 5 bases and V by 0 bases; bases with no gene match: 3. The length of the CDR3 is 15 residues. In germline, CDR1 is SGHRS, CDR2 YFSETQ. In nucleotides, the CDR3 is TGCGCCAGCAGCTTGGTTTTAGCGGGAGACAATGAGCAGTTCTTC. Encoded protein: CASSLVLAGDNEQFF.

The chain recombines TRBV12-3 or TRBV12-4 with TRBJ2-4; D is possibly TRBD2 (5 bases). The CDR3 is 11 amino acids. Between the trimmed V and J ends, which lost 7 bases and 7 bases, there was a span of 8 bases. CDR3 sequence (DNA): TGTGCCAGCACCTCGGGGAACATTCAGTACTTC. This encodes CASTSGNIQYF.

This rearrangement joins TRBV7-2 to TRBJ2-7; D uncertain. The CDR3 runs to 16 residues. V shed 1 base and J shed 1 base, with 14 bases lying between them. In germline, CDR1 is SGHTA, CDR2 FQGNSA. DNA of the CDR3: TGTGCCAGCAGCTTAGGGCCGTGGGGTAGGTCCTACGAGCAGTACTTC. Its translation is CASSLGPWGRSYEQYF. Full variable domain (missing parts from reference TRBV7-2 and TRBJ2-7): GAGVSQSPSNKVTEKGKDVELRCDPISGHTALYWYRQSLGQGLEFLIYFQGNSAPDKSGLPSDRFSAERTGGSVSTLTIQRTQQEDSAVYLCASSLGPWGRSYEQYFGPGTRLTVT.

In its sample, this clonotype was seen a few times. The CDR3: CSAPGLAGGVPDTQYF. CDR3 nucleotides: TGCAGCGCCCCGGGACTAGCGGGAGGGGTGCCAGATACGCAGTATTTT. The chain couples TRBV29-1 to TRBJ2-3, with 16 bases that match TRBD2. Trimming took 7 bases from V and 4 from J; bases not matched to a gene: 8. This CDR3 spans 16 amino acids. Germline values: CDR1 SQVTM, CDR2 ANQGSEA.

V is TRBV7-9 and J is TRBJ2-1, with TRBD2 matching over 8 bases. Germline-derived CDR1 and CDR2 are SEHNR and FQNEAQ (reference sequence). Trimming at V came to 6 bases and at J to 1 base, leaving 5 bases not matched to a gene. The length of the CDR3 is 15 residues. The chain's CDR3 is CASRLLAVSYNEQFF. The CDR3 DNA is TGTGCCAGCAGGCTACTAGCGGTTTCCTACAATGAGCAGTTCTTC. The whole variable domain, remainder taken from reference TRBV7-9 and TRBJ2-1, is DTGVSQNPRHKITKRGQNVTFRCDPISEHNRLYWYRQTLGQGPEFLTYFQNEAQLEKSRLLSDRFSAERPKGSFSTLEIQRTEQGDSAMYLCASRLLAVSYNEQFFGPGTRLTVL.

The rearrangement joins TRBV7-9 to TRBJ2-7; D unresolved. Trimming shortened V by 1 base and J by 2 bases, and 9 bases separated the two germline ends. Germline CDR1 SEHNR, CDR2 FQNEAQ (reference sequence). CDR3 length: 14 amino acids. The CDR3 loop is CASSLVASPYEQYF. As DNA, the CDR3 is TGTGCCAGCAGCTTAGTAGCCAGCCCCTACGAGCAGTACTTC.

The chain combines TRBV12-3 or TRBV12-4 with TRBJ2-2, with 15 bases fitting TRBD2. Trimming removed 3 bases from V and 1 base from J; junction bases left unmatched: 9. This CDR3 comprises 20 residues. The CDR3 loop is CASSFQLAGLAGGNTGELFF. The CDR3 DNA is TGTGCCAGCAGTTTTCAGCTCGCGGGACTAGCGGGAGGGAACACCGGGGAGCTGTTTTTT.

This chain joins TRBV4-3 and TRBJ1-5; no definite D call. This CDR3 region has 14 residues. CDR1 is LGHNA and CDR2 is YSLEER in the germline V gene. V lost 4 bases and J 1 base, leaving 8 bases between the germline ends. CDR3 protein: CASSPGSSNQPQHF. CDR3 sequence (DNA): TGCGCCAGCAGCCCGGGTTCCAGCAATCAGCCCCAGCATTTT.

This chain joins TRBV20-1 and TRBJ2-1; D tentatively fits TRBD1 or TRBD2 (6 bases each). The CDR3 has 15 residues. The germline CDR1 and CDR2 sequences are DFQATT and SNEGSKA (reference sequence). The germline V and J ends were trimmed by 8 bases and 3 bases, with 20 bases remaining between them. CDR3 sequence (DNA): TGCAGTAACCTCGCGGGCGGGACATACTACAATGAGCAGTTCTTC. This sequence encodes CSNLAGGTYYNEQFF.

This chain uses TRBV12-3 or TRBV12-4 with TRBJ2-2; D is possibly TRBD1 or TRBD2 (5 bases each). Trimming left V 4 bases short and J 7 bases short, with 13 bases between. The CDR3 runs to 14 residues. As DNA, the CDR3 is TGTGCCAGCAGTTCCCTGGGGGTCCACGGGGAGCTGTTTTTT. As protein: CASSSLGVHGELFF.

V gene TRBV30 combines with J gene TRBJ2-7; D possibly corresponds to TRBD1 (6 bases). CDR1 GTSNPN and CDR2 SVGIG come from the germline V gene (reference sequence). The length of the CDR3 is 11 residues. V lost 4 bases to trimming and J lost 5 bases, with 9 bases between them. DNA for the CDR3: TGTGCCTGGAACAGGGCCCACGAGCAGTACTTC. Protein sequence: CAWNRAHEQYF. The full variable domain, its missing parts supplied by reference TRBV30 and TRBJ2-7, is SQTIHQWPATLVQPVGSPLSLECTVEGTSNPNLYWYRQAAGRGLQLLFYSVGIGQISSEVPQNLSASRPQDRQFILSSKKLLLSDSGFYLCAWNRAHEQYFGPGTRLTVT.

The chain recombines TRBV5-8 with TRBJ1-1; 7 bases align to TRBD1. There are 14 residues in the CDR3. Germline assignment: CDR1 SGHTS and CDR2 YDEGEE. J was trimmed by 3 bases and V by 5 bases; bases with no gene match: 7. The CDR3 bases are TGTGCCAGCAGAGAGACAGGGTCTGACACTGAAGCTTTCTTT. This gives the protein CASRETGSDTEAFF.

The V and J genes are TRBV11-1 and TRBJ2-1; TRBD2 aligns across 12 bases. Germline trimming cut 5 bases from V and 8 bases from J; bases unmatched to any gene: 10. This CDR3 has 16 amino acids. Germline values: CDR1 SGHAT, CDR2 FQDESV (reference sequence). In DNA, the CDR3 is TGTGCCAGCAGCACCCTGACTAGCGGGAGAAGCTATGAGCAGTTCTTC. Its translation: CASSTLTSGRSYEQFF.

The chain employs TRBV7-9 and TRBJ2-1, with D uncertain. The CDR3 has 15 residues. The germline CDR1 and CDR2 sequences are SEHNR and FQNEAQ (reference sequence). V was pared by 3 bases and J by 3 bases, with 12 bases between. In DNA form, the CDR3 reads TGTGCCAGCAGCTTCGTATCGCCAGGCTACAATGAGCAGTTCTTC. Translated, it gives CASSFVSPGYNEQFF.

The V call is TRBV20-1, the J call TRBJ1-2; no firm D call. This CDR3 has 11 residues. The ends were cut back, 4 bases at V and 8 bases at J, with 11 bases in the middle. In germline, CDR1 is DFQATT, CDR2 SNEGSKA (reference sequence). The CDR3 region is CSANNLYGYTF. In nucleotides, the CDR3 is TGCAGTGCTAATAACCTCTACGGCTACACCTTC.

V usage is TRBV29-1 and J usage is TRBJ2-3; possibly TRBD2 for D (6 bases). The V end lost 6 bases, the J end lost 0 bases, and 16 bases lay between the germline ends. Germline loops: CDR1 SQVTM, CDR2 ANQGSEA. The CDR3 runs 15 residues. CDR3 bases: TGCAGCGTCAACCGACTAGATCAGAGCACAGATACGCAGTATTTT. It specifies CSVNRLDQSTDTQYF.

The table lists this clonotype with a few counts. The rearrangement joins TRBV20-1 to TRBJ1-5; D is possibly TRBD1 (5 bases). The CDR3 contains 15 residues. V lost 3 bases and J 1 base, leaving 13 bases between the germline ends. Germline CDR1 reads DFQATT; CDR2 reads SNEGSKA (reference sequence). CDR3 amino acids: CSASALDISNQPQHF. In nucleotides, the CDR3 is TGCAGTGCTAGCGCTTTGGACATCAGCAATCAGCCCCAGCATTTT.

V gene TRBV6-2 or TRBV6-3 combines with J gene TRBJ2-2; D is ambiguous. This CDR3 spans 13 amino acids. Trimming removed 7 bases from V and 4 bases from J, with 10 bases in between. The germline V gene encodes CDR1 MNHEY and CDR2 SVGEGT. The CDR3 loop reads CASTHGVTGELFF. The CDR3 nucleotides read TGTGCCAGCACCCATGGGGTCACCGGGGAGCTGTTTTTT.

J is TRBJ2-1 and V is TRBV25-1, with a tentative D call TRBD2 (5 bases). V lost 4 bases and J lost 0, with 13 bases in between. This CDR3 has 16 amino acids. Germline V CDR1 and CDR2: MGHDK, SYGVNS. The chain's CDR3 is CASSGKLVYSYNEQFF. The CDR3 region has the DNA TGTGCCAGCAGTGGCAAACTAGTCTACTCCTACAATGAGCAGTTCTTC.

This chain connects TRBV7-6 to TRBJ2-5; D gene unclear. This CDR3 is 16 amino acids long. V gave up 5 bases and J gave up 1 base, with 17 bases separating them. Germline V gene lookup returns CDR1 SGHVS and CDR2 FNYEAQ. The CDR3 DNA reads TGTGCCAGCAGCCTCAGTCCCGACGCATTCCAAGAGACCCAGTACTTC. Protein product: CASSLSPDAFQETQYF.

V usage is TRBV7-2 and J usage is TRBJ2-5, with 8 bases aligning to TRBD1. The CDR3 has 15 residues. Germline V gives CDR1 SGHTA, CDR2 FQGNSA. Germline trimming cut 1 base from V and 5 bases from J; bases unmatched to any gene: 6. As DNA, the CDR3 is TGTGCCAGCAGCTTAGGGACAGGGAGTGGGGAGACCCAGTACTTC. It translates to CASSLGTGSGETQYF. Complete variable domain (other parts from reference TRBV7-2 and TRBJ2-5): GAGVSQSPSNKVTEKGKDVELRCDPISGHTALYWYRQSLGQGLEFLIYFQGNSAPDKSGLPSDRFSAERTGGSVSTLTIQRTQQEDSAVYLCASSLGTGSGETQYFGPGTRLLVL.

The chain uses TRBV6-2 or TRBV6-3 and TRBJ2-7; D remains unclear. Germline CDR1 is MNHEY and CDR2 is SVGEGT. CDR3 length: 14 residues. Trimming removed 6 bases from V and 3 bases from J, with 15 bases in between. This CDR3 is CASRWTGGYYEQYF. CDR3 bases: TGTGCCAGCAGATGGACGGGCGGTTACTACGAGCAGTACTTC.

This clonotype was observed a handful of times. The rearrangement links TRBV12-3 or TRBV12-4 to TRBJ2-1; 7 positions agree with TRBD2. V was pared by 3 bases and J by 10 bases, with 9 bases of the junction left unmatched. CDR3 length: 14 residues. Written as DNA, the CDR3 is TGTGCCAGCAGTTTTTCCAGCGGGAAGGGAGAGCAGTTCTTC. Translated, it gives CASSFSSGKGEQFF.

The chain uses TRBV4-3 and TRBJ2-7; D is undetermined. V gave up 0 bases and J gave up 6 bases, with 12 bases separating them. CDR3 length equals 14 residues. Germline CDR1 is LGHNA and CDR2 is YSLEER. In DNA, the CDR3 is TGCGCCAGCAGCCAAGAATTACAGCGACGCGAGCAGTACTTC. Its translation: CASSQELQRREQYF.

This clonotype appeared a few times. This rearrangement joins TRBV19 to TRBJ2-1; 10 nucleotides align to TRBD2. CDR1 is LNHDA and CDR2 is SQIVND in the germline V gene (reference sequence). Losses at the gene ends were 7 bases for V and 0 bases for J; bases not matched to a gene: 12. This CDR3 is built from 18 residues. The chain's CDR3 is CASTPGRLAGGSYNEQFF. CDR3 sequence (DNA): TGTGCCAGTACGCCCGGACGATTAGCGGGAGGCTCCTACAATGAGCAGTTCTTC.

The rearrangement joins TRBV19 to TRBJ2-2; D unresolved. The germline CDR1 and CDR2 sequences are LNHDA and SQIVND (reference sequence). The V and J ends lost 6 bases and 6 bases respectively, with 17 bases between them. CDR3 length equals 15 residues. CDR3 loop: CASSTMLKRAGELFF. CDR3 sequence (DNA): TGTGCCAGTAGCACGATGTTGAAAAGGGCCGGGGAGCTGTTTTTT.

The rearrangement links TRBV10-1 to TRBJ1-2; D unresolved. The germline V and J ends were trimmed by 6 bases and 2 bases, with 10 bases remaining between them. Germline lookup yields CDR1 WNHNN and CDR2 SYGVQD (reference sequence). CDR3 length: 13 amino acids. This chain's CDR3 is CASSAGINYGYTF. DNA for the CDR3: TGCGCCAGCAGCGCGGGGATAAACTATGGCTACACCTTC.

V is TRBV18 and J is TRBJ1-2, with D unresolved. Germline V gene sequence: CDR1 KGHSH, CDR2 LQKENI. CDR3 length: 16 residues. The V and J ends lost 0 bases and 3 bases respectively, with 14 bases between them. The CDR3 sequence: CASSPPTGLGDYGYTF. Written as DNA, the CDR3 is TGTGCCAGCTCACCACCCACCGGGTTGGGTGACTATGGCTACACCTTC.